This T cell receptor (beta chain) is drawn from a study of cytomegalovirus exposure and HLA in healthy donors. CDR3 length: 16 amino acids. The V end lost 4 bases, the J end lost 0 bases, and 14 bases lay between the germline ends. Germline V gene sequence: CDR1 SGHRS, CDR2 YFSETQ. This clone was observed a handful of times. Its antigen is currently unknown. In the PCR, 60 Vbeta and 13 Jbeta primers were used. Some clones are missing from TCRdb's copy, which holds only in-frame ones; the method was immunoSEQ multiplex PCR. The data contain roughly 130,000 clones, about three quarters of them singletons. Study findings and constraints: Overall, around 160 TCR beta chains were annotated as cytomegalovirus-associated.

The TCR was taken from a human donor in good health. The gene calls are TRBV5-1 and TRBJ1-3, with a tentative D call TRBD1 (6 bases). Sequenced sample: PBMCs. This chain's CDR3 is CASSLDSSSSGNTIYF. CDR3 nucleotide sequence: TGCGCCAGCAGCCTGGACAGCTCGAGCTCTGGAAACACCATATATTTT. The whole variable domain, filled in from reference TRBV5-1 and TRBJ1-3, reads KAGVTQTPRYLIKTRGQQVTLSCSPISGHRSVSWYQQTPGQGLQFLFEYFSETQRNKGNFPGRFSGRQFSNSRSEMNVSTLELGDSALYLCASSLDSSSSGNTIYFGEGSWLTVV.